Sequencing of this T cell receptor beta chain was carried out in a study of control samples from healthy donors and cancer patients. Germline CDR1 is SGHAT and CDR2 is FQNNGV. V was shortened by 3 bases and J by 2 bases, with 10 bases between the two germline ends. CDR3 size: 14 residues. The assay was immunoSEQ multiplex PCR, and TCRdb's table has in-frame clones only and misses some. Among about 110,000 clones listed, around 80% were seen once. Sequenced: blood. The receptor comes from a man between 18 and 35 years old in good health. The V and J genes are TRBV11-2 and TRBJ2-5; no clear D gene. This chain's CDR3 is CASSLPATQETQYF. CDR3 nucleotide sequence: TGTGCCAGCAGCTTGCCAGCCACTCAAGAGACCCAGTACTTC.